Listed below are T cell receptor beta chains from one sample, sequenced in a study of shared clonotypes between healthy human individuals. Repertoires were generated with immunoSEQ multiplex PCR, while TCRdb's copy carries only in-frame clones and drops some. This table has over 800,000 clones, about 91% appearing once. The specimen sequenced was naive CD8+ T cells sorted from blood. The receptor source for this set is a man in his thirties or forties in good health. Each CDR3 is given with its conserved first and last residue. Each record gives: V gene, J gene, clone size, D gene, CDR3 DNA, CDR3 protein. D genes are given only for firm matches. Clone size is stated in some rows and not others, as once, few, many or a class when expanded.

TRBV29-1	TRBJ1-1	few	NA	TGCAGCGTGGGACCAATGGGCACTGAAGCTTTCTTT	CSVGPMGTEAFF
TRBV5-6	TRBJ2-1	NA	NA	TGTGCCAGCAGCTCCACTCTCGATGGCTCAAATGAGCAGTTCTTC	CASSSTLDGSNEQFF
TRBV28	TRBJ1-3	NA	NA	TGTGCCAGCAGTTTTTCGCCTGATCGTCACAGCTCTGGAAACACCATATATTTT	CASSFSPDRHSSGNTIYF
TRBV10-2	TRBJ2-5	NA	NA	TGCGCCAGCAACGCCGGACAAGAGACCCAGTACTTC	CASNAGQETQYF
TRBV2	TRBJ2-1	NA	NA	TGTGCCAGCAGTGAGGGGGAATCCTACAATGAGCAGTTCTTC	CASSEGESYNEQFF
TRBV11-2	TRBJ2-7	once	TRBD2	TGTGCCAGCAGCTTAGAGAGCGGGAGGACCTACGAGCAGTACTTC	CASSLESGRTYEQYF
TRBV5-3	TRBJ2-1	NA	TRBD2	TGTGCCAGAAGCTATCCGCGGGAGGGGTCGTTCTTC	CARSYPREGSFF
TRBV6-5	TRBJ2-1	NA	TRBD2	TGTGCCAGCAGTTTGGGGACTAGCGGGACATACAATGAGCAGTTCTTC	CASSLGTSGTYNEQFF
TRBV4-1	TRBJ2-7	once	NA	TGCGCCAGCAGCCAAGATCCCCGGGGGCGCGTGTCCGAGCAGTACTTC	CASSQDPRGRVSEQYF
TRBV29-1	TRBJ2-5	NA	TRBD2	TGCAGCGTTGAAGACGGGAGGGCCACGGGGCAGACCCAGTACTTC	CSVEDGRATGQTQYF
TRBV7-9	TRBJ2-1	few	NA	TGTGCCAGCAGCTTAGGGGTAAATGAGCAGTTCTTC	CASSLGVNEQFF
TRBV25-1	TRBJ2-5	NA	NA	TGTGCCAGCAGTGAATTCTTAGACATTCAAGAGACCCAGTACTTC	CASSEFLDIQETQYF
TRBV27	TRBJ1-1	NA	NA	TGTGCCAGCAGTTTATACAGAGTGAACACTGAAGCTTTCTTT	CASSLYRVNTEAFF
TRBV6-6	TRBJ1-2	NA	NA	TGTGCCAGCATTGGGGGGAGGGAGAACTATGGCTACACCTTC	CASIGGRENYGYTF
TRBV7-8	TRBJ2-7	NA	NA	TGTGCCAGCAGCTCTCTAACGGGAGTTTCAGACGAGCAGTACTTC	CASSSLTGVSDEQYF
TRBV9	TRBJ2-3	NA	NA	TGTGCCAGCAGCGTAGACGGTGGCGGGATCACAGATACGCAGTATTTT	CASSVDGGGITDTQYF
TRBV27	TRBJ2-1	NA	NA	TGTGCCAGCCGGGGGATAACTCCCTACAATGAGCAGTTCTTC	CASRGITPYNEQFF
TRBV6-6	TRBJ1-5	NA	TRBD1	TGTGCCAGCAGTTTCAGGGGGCTCGATCAGCCCCAGCATTTT	CASSFRGLDQPQHF
TRBV28	TRBJ2-7	NA	TRBD2	TGTGCCAGCAGGGGGAGGGAGCGGGACTACGAGCAGTACTTC	CASRGRERDYEQYF
TRBV29-1	TRBJ1-1	NA	NA	TGCAGCGTTGTCTGGATGAACACTGAAGCTTTCTTT	CSVVWMNTEAFF
TRBV7-9	TRBJ2-4	NA	NA	TGTGCCAGCAGCCTCGGGGGTGAGTTGGGCCCCATTCAGTACTTC	CASSLGGELGPIQYF
TRBV5-4	TRBJ2-7	NA	NA	TGTGCCACCGGTGAGGGCACCTCCTACGAGCAGTACTTC	CATGEGTSYEQYF
TRBV4-3	TRBJ2-1	NA	NA	TGCGCCAGCAGCCAAGTAGGGAGTATGGATGAGCAGTTCTTC	CASSQVGSMDEQFF
TRBV27	TRBJ2-1	NA	NA	TGTGCCAGCAGGCCATTAAGAGGTTACAATGAGCAGTTCTTC	CASRPLRGYNEQFF
TRBV28	TRBJ2-3	NA	NA	TGTGCCAGCAGTTTAGGTTCACGCACAGATACGCAGTATTTT	CASSLGSRTDTQYF
TRBV27	TRBJ2-7	NA	TRBD2	TGTGCCAGCACCAGGTCCGGGACTACCTACGAGCAGTACTTC	CASTRSGTTYEQYF
TRBV6-6	TRBJ1-1	NA	NA	TGTGCCAGCAGTTACTCTAGGAACAGCGTGAACACTGAAGCTTTCTTT	CASSYSRNSVNTEAFF
TRBV10-3	TRBJ2-7	NA	NA	TGTGCCATCAGAACGGCTACCCTCTCCTACGAGCAGTACTTC	CAIRTATLSYEQYF
TRBV4-3	TRBJ1-3	NA	TRBD1	TGCGCCAGCAGCCAAGGGCCACAGGGGAGGATGCAAGGAAACACCATATATTTT	CASSQGPQGRMQGNTIYF
TRBV4-1	TRBJ1-2	NA	TRBD1	TGCGCCAGCAGCCAAGATACGTCTAGGACAGGGGGCAACTATGGCTACACCTTC	CASSQDTSRTGGNYGYTF
TRBV7-8	TRBJ1-2	NA	NA	TGTGCCAGCAGCTTAGCCGGAGCTTCCTATGGCTACACCTTC	CASSLAGASYGYTF